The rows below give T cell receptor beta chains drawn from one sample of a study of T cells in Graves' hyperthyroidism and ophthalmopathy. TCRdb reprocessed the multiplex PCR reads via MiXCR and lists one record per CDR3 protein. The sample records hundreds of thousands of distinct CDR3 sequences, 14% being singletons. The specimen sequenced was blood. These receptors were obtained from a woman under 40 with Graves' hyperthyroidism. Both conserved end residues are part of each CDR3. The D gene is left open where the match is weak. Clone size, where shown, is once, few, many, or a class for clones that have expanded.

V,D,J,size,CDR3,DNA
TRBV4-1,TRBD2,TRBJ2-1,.,CASSPEREPYNEQFF,TGCGCCAGCAGCCCGGAGCGGGAACCTTACAATGAGCAGTTCTTC
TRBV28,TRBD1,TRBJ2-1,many,CASSLVGQGANEQFF,TGTGCCAGCAGTTTAGTTGGACAGGGGGCCAATGAGCAGTTCTTC
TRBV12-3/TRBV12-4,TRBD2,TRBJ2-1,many,CASSLASGRSSPPFF,TGTGCCAGCAGTTTAGCCAGCGGGAGATCATCCCCCCCGTTCTTC
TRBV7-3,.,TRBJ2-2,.,CASSREHTGELFF,TGTGCCAGCAGCCGGGAGCACACCGGGGAGCTGTTTTTT
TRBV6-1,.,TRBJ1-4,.,CASSGVPEKLFF,TGTGCCAGCAGTGGGGTCCCTGAAAAACTGTTTTTT
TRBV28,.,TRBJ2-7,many,CASTDPIAYEQYF,TGTGCCAGCACCGACCCGATAGCCTACGAGCAGTACTTC
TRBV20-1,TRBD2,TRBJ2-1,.,CSATHRLAGGTMDEQFF,TGCAGTGCAACTCACCGACTAGCGGGAGGGACAATGGATGAGCAGTTCTTC
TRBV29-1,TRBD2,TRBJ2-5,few,CSVEDGLAGGETQYF,TGCAGCGTTGAAGACGGACTAGCGGGAGGTGAGACCCAGTACTTC
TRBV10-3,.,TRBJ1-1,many,CAISMNTEAFF,TGTGCCATCAGTATGAACACTGAAGCTTTCTTT
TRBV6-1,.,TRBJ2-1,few,CASREQGKDNEQFF,TGTGCCAGCAGGGAACAGGGAAAGGACAATGAGCAGTTCTTC
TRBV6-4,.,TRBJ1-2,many,CATHHPGLTYKYYGYTF,TGTGCCACCCATCACCCGGGCCTCACTTACAAATACTATGGCTACACCTTC
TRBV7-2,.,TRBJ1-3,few,CASSSQPGNTIYF,TGTGCCAGCAGCTCACAGCCTGGAAACACCATATATTTT
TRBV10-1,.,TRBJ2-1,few,CASADLGNEQFF,TGCGCCAGCGCCGATCTGGGGAATGAGCAGTTCTTC
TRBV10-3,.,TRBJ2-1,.,CAISEYRLSYNEQFF,TGTGCCATCAGTGAGTACAGGTTATCCTACAATGAGCAGTTCTTC
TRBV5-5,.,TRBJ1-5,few,CASSLGRGNNQPQHF,TGTGCCAGCAGCTTGGGTAGGGGCAACAATCAGCCCCAGCATTTT
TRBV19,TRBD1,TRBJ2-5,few,CASSIAGTGRKETQYF,TGTGCCAGTAGTATAGCGGGGACAGGGAGGAAAGAGACCCAGTACTTC
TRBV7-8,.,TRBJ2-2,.,CASSSLAENTGELFF,TGTGCCAGCAGCTCCTTAGCTGAAAACACCGGGGAGCTGTTTTTT
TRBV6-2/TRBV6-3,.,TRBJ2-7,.,CASTDEPGTYEQYF,TGTGCCAGCACAGATGAACCGGGAACCTACGAGCAGTACTTC
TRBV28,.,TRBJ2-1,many,CASSPLREQFF,TGTGCCAGCAGCCCCCTTCGGGAGCAGTTCTTC
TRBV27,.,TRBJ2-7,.,CASSFRVSYEQYF,TGTGCCAGCAGTTTCCGGGTCTCCTACGAGCAGTACTTC
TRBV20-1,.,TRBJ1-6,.,CSARVGDIPNSPLHF,TGCAGTGCTAGGGTGGGAGACATCCCAAATTCACCCCTCCACTTT
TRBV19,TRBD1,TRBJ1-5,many,CASTSGTGDQPQHF,TGTGCCAGTACCTCCGGGACAGGGGATCAGCCCCAGCATTTT
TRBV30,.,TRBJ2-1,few,CAWSPPGSYYNEQFF,TGTGCCTGGAGTCCACCGGGATCCTACTACAATGAGCAGTTCTTC
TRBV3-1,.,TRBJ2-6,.,CASSQGTRSSGANVLTF,TGTGCCAGCAGCCAAGGTACTCGCAGCTCTGGGGCCAACGTCCTGACTTTC
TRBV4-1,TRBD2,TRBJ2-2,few,CASSQRAGGAGELFF,TGCGCCAGCAGCCAACGAGCGGGAGGGGCCGGGGAGCTGTTTTTT
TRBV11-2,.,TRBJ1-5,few,CASSLDNSHQPQHF,TGTGCCAGCAGCTTAGATAACTCCCATCAGCCCCAGCATTTT
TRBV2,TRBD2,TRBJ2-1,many,CASRTGLAGVEQFF,TGTGCCAGCAGAACAGGACTAGCGGGAGTTGAGCAGTTCTTC
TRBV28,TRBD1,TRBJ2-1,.,CASSLLGTGDEQFF,TGTGCCAGCAGTTTATTGGGAACAGGGGATGAGCAGTTCTTC
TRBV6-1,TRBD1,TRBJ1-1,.,CASKQGQGAFF,TGTGCCAGCAAACAGGGGCAGGGGGCTTTCTTT
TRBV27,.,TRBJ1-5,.,CASSLFGGRTDQPQHF,TGTGCCAGCAGTTTATTTGGGGGGAGGACAGATCAGCCCCAGCATTTT
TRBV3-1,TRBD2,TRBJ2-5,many,CASSLLGRGQETQYF,TGTGCCAGCAGCCTACTAGGGAGGGGCCAAGAGACCCAGTACTTC
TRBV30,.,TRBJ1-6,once,CAWNQRGYSPLHF,TGTGCCTGGAATCAGCGGGGGTATTCACCCCTCCACTTT
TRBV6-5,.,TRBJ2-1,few,CASGGSGTYNEQFF,TGTGCCAGCGGGGGATCCGGTACTTACAATGAGCAGTTCTTC
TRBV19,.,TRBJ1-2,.,CTSSSATGQNRYGYTF,TGTACCAGTAGTAGTGCGACTGGACAAAATCGCTATGGCTACACCTTC
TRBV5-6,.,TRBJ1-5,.,CASPVGADGNQPQHF,TGTGCCAGCCCGGTGGGGGCTGATGGCAATCAGCCCCAGCATTTT
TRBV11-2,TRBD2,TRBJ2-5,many,CASSPGLAGIGSTQYF,TGTGCCAGCAGCCCGGGACTAGCGGGAATAGGGTCGACCCAGTACTTC
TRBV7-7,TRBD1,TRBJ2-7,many,CASSLKREDRGLFEQYF,TGTGCTAGCAGCTTAAAGAGGGAGGACAGGGGTCTGTTCGAGCAGTACTTC
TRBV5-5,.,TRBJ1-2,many,CASSLEAGVNYGYTF,TGTGCCAGCAGCTTGGAGGCAGGGGTGAACTATGGCTACACCTTC
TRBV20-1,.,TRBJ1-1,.,CSAGLQGGTEAFF,TGCAGTGCTGGCCTACAGGGCGGCACTGAAGCTTTCTTT
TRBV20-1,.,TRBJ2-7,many,CSPGDGTYEQYF,TGCAGTCCGGGGGACGGTACCTACGAGCAGTACTTC
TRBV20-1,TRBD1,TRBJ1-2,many,CSATVTGGYYGYTF,TGCAGTGCTACCGTGACAGGGGGCTACTATGGCTACACCTTC
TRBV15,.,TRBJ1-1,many,CATSRELLGWDTEAFF,TGTGCCACCAGCAGAGAGCTATTGGGCTGGGACACTGAAGCTTTCTTT
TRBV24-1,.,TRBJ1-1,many,CATSDPDTEAFF,TGTGCCACCAGTGATCCAGACACTGAAGCTTTCTTT
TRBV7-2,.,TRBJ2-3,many,CASSSTRGGPTQYF,TGTGCCAGCAGTAGTACCCGGGGCGGACCTACGCAGTATTTT
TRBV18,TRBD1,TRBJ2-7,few,CASSPARQGREQYF,TGTGCCAGCTCACCAGCCCGACAGGGCCGGGAGCAGTACTTC
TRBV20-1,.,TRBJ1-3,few,CSAKAIAGNTIYF,TGCAGTGCTAAGGCAATAGCTGGAAACACCATATATTTT
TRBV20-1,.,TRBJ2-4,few,CSARVGNIQYF,TGCAGTGCTAGAGTGGGAAACATTCAGTACTTC
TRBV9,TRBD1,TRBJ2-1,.,CASSVGQGSYNEQFF,TGTGCCAGCAGCGTAGGACAGGGATCCTACAATGAGCAGTTCTTC
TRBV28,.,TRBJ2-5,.,CAPIWTSKQETQYF,TGTGCCCCCATTTGGACAAGCAAGCAAGAGACCCAGTACTTC
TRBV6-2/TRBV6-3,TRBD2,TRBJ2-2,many,CASSSARLATGELFF,TGTGCCAGCAGTTCCGCCAGACTAGCCACCGGGGAGCTGTTTTTT
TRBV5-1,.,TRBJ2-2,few,CASNSGSNTGELFF,TGCGCCAGCAACTCAGGGTCGAACACCGGGGAGCTGTTTTTT
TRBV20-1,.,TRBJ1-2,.,CSAYPDLINGYTF,TGCAGTGCTTACCCCGACCTGATAAATGGCTACACCTTC
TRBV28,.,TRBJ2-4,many,CASSFRGPNIQYF,TGTGCCAGCAGTTTCCGTGGGCCTAACATTCAGTACTTC
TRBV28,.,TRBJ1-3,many,CASRPPGSSGNTIYF,TGTGCCAGCAGACCTCCAGGGAGCTCTGGAAACACCATATATTTT
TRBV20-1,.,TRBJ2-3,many,CSALLPRTSTDTQYF,TGCAGTGCTCTTCTACCGAGGACTAGCACAGATACGCAGTATTTT
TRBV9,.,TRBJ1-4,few,CASSVGGALRTNEKLFF,TGTGCCAGCAGCGTGGGGGGGGCCCTCCGAACTAATGAAAAACTGTTTTTT
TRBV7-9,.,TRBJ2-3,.,CASSLEVLDTQYF,TGTGCCAGCAGCTTAGAAGTCCTAGATACGCAGTATTTT
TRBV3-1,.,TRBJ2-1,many,CASSQVGGSYNEQFF,TGTGCCAGCAGCCAAGTTGGAGGCTCCTACAATGAGCAGTTCTTC
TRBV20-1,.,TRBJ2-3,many,CSARTDSPDTQYF,TGCAGTGCTAGGACGGACAGCCCAGATACGCAGTATTTT